This T cell receptor (beta chain) was captured by sequencing in a study of blood T cell repertoires in COVID-19. Measured with immunoSEQ multiplex PCR; TCRdb has only the in-frame clones, and not every one. The table lists about 150,000 clones, 80% to 90% of them singletons, with around 8% in the top ten. Trimming at V came to 4 bases and at J to 1 base, leaving 5 bases not matched to a gene. In germline, CDR1 is SGHRS, CDR2 YFSETQ. The length of the CDR3 is 15 residues. This clonotype originated in a woman aged 55-69 years with COVID-19, enrolled during active disease. Sequenced material: peripheral blood. The rearrangement uses TRBV5-1 and TRBJ2-3; 8 nucleotides align to TRBD1. CDR3 region: CASSIGQGRTDTQYF. The CDR3 region has the DNA TGCGCCAGCAGCATCGGACAGGGCCGCACAGATACGCAGTATTTT.